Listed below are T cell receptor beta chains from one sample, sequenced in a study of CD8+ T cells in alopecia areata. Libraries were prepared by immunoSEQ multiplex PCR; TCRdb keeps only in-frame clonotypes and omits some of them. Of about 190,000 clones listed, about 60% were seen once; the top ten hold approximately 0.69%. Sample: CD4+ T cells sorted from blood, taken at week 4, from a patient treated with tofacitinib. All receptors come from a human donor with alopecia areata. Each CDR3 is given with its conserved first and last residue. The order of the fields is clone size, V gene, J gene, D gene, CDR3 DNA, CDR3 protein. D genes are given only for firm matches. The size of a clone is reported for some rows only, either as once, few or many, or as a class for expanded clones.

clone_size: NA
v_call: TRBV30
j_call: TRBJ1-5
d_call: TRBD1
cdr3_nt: TGTGCCTGGAGCAGGGGGGTTAGCAATCAGCCCCAGCATTTT
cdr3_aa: CAWSRGVSNQPQHF

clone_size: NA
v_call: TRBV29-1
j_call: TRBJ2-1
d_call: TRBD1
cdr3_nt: TGCAGCGTGCTAACCGGGACAGGGGGTTTTCTGTTCTTC
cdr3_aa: CSVLTGTGGFLFF

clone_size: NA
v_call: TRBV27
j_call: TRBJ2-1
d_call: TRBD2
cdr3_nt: TGTGCCAGCAGTGAACTAGCGGGACGCAATGAGCAGTTCTTC
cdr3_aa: CASSELAGRNEQFF

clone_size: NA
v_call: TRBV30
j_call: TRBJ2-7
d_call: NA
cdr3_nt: TGTGCCTGGACAGATGATAGCGAGCAGTACTTC
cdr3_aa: CAWTDDSEQYF

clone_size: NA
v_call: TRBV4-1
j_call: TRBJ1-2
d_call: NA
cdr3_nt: TGCGCCAGCAGCCGAACCGGGGTCGCGGGCCCTTATGGCTACACCTTC
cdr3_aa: CASSRTGVAGPYGYTF

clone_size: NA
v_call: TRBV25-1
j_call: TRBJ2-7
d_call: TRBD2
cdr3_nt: TGTGCCAGCAGGGATAGCGGGAGGAGGTACGGGCAGTACTTC
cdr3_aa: CASRDSGRRYGQYF

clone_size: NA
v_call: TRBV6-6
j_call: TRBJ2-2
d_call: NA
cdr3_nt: TGTGCCAGCAGCCGAGAAAGTAACACCGGGGAGCTGTTTTTT
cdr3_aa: CASSRESNTGELFF

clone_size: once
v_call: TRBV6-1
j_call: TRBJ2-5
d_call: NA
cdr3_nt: TGTGCCAGCAGTGGGGGACGGGTGATGGAGACCCAGTACTTC
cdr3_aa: CASSGGRVMETQYF

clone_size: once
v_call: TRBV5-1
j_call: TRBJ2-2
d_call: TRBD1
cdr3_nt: TGCGCCAGCAGCTTGGCCCAGGGGGCTTCTGTTGCCGGGGAGCTGTTTTTT
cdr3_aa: CASSLAQGASVAGELFF

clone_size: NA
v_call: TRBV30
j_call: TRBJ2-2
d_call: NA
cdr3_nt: TGTGCCTGGAGTGTACTCACCATCACCGGGGAGCTGTTTTTT
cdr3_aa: CAWSVLTITGELFF

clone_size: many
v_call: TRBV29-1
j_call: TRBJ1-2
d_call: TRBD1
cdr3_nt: TGCAGCGTGGGACAGGGGTTCTATGGCTACACCTTC
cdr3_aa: CSVGQGFYGYTF

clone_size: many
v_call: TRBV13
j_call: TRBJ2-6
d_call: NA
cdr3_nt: TGTGCCAGCAGCTTCGACGGGGACTCTGGGGCCAACGTCCTGACTTTC
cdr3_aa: CASSFDGDSGANVLTF

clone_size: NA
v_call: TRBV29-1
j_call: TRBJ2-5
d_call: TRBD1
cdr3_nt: TGCAGCGTTGACAGGGGGTGGGAGACCCAGTACTTC
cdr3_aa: CSVDRGWETQYF

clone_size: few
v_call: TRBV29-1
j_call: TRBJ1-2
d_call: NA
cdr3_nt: TGCAGCGTTGAAGATCAGAGGGATCCTAACTATGGCTACACCTTC
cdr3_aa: CSVEDQRDPNYGYTF

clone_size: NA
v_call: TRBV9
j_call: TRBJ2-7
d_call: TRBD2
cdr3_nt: TGTGCCAGCAGCGTAGATCCTAGCGGGTCCTACGAGCAGTACTTC
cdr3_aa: CASSVDPSGSYEQYF

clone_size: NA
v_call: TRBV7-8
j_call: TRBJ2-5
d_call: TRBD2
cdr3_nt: TGTGCCAGCAGTTCGGTGGCGGGAGTGGAGACCCAGTACTTC
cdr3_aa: CASSSVAGVETQYF

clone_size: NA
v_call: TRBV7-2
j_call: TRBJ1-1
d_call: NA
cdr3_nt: TGTGCCAGCAGCCCCAGGACTGAAGCTTTCTTT
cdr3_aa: CASSPRTEAFF

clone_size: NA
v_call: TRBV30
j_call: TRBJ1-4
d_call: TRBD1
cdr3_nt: TGTGCCTGGGGGGGACAGCTAGATACCAATGAAAAACTGTTTTTT
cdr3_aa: CAWGGQLDTNEKLFF

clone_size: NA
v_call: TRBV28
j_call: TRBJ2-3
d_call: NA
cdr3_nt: TGTGCCAGCAGTACCCGGACAGCAGCAGATACGCAGTATTTT
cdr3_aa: CASSTRTAADTQYF

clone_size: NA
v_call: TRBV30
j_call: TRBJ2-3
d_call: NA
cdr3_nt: TGTGCCTGGAGTGTACCGGATCTAGATACGCAGTATTTT
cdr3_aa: CAWSVPDLDTQYF

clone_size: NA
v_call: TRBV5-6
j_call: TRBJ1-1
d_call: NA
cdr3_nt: TGTGCCAGCAGCTCAACAAACACTGAAGCTTTCTTT
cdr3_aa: CASSSTNTEAFF

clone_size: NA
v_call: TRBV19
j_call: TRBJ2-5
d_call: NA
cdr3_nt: TGTGCCACAGCCGAAGAGACCCAGTACTTC
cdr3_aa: CATAEETQYF

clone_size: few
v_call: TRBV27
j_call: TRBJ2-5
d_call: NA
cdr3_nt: TGTGCCAGCAGCCAGACAGGGAGGGAGACCCAGTACTTC
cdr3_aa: CASSQTGRETQYF

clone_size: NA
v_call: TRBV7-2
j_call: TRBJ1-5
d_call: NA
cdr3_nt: TGTGCCAGCAGCTTAGTCTCGGTGAATCAGCCCCAGCATTTT
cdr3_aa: CASSLVSVNQPQHF

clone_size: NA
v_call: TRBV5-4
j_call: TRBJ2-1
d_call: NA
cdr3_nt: TGTGCCAGCAGCTTAGTATCGGTCTCCTACAATGAGCAGTTCTTC
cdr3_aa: CASSLVSVSYNEQFF

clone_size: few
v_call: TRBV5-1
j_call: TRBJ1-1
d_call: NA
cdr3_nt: TGCGCCAGCAGCTTGGAAGGGGGGGAGAACACTGAAGCTTTCTTT
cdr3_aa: CASSLEGGENTEAFF

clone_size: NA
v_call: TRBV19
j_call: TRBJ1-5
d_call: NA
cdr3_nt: TGTGCCAGTAGTACACAGGGAAATCAGCCCCAGCATTTT
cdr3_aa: CASSTQGNQPQHF

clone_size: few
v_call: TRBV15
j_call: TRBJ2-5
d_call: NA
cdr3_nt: TGTGCCACCAGCAAGGACGGCAAAGAGACCCAGTACTTC
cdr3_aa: CATSKDGKETQYF

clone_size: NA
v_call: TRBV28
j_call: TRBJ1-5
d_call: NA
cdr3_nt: TGTGCCAGCACCCTATGGACATCCGAACAGCCCCAGCATTTT
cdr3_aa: CASTLWTSEQPQHF

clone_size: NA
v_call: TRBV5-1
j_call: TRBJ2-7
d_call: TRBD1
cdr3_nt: TGCGCCAGCAGCTTGTTGGGACAGAGCTCCTACGAGCAGTACTTC
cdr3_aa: CASSLLGQSSYEQYF

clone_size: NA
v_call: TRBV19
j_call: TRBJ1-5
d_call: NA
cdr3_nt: TGTGCCAGCGGGGGGCCCCAGCATTTT
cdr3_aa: CASGGPQHF

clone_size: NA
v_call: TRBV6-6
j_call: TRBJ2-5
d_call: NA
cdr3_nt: TGTGCCAGCACCCCTAGTCGGGGTGAGACCCAGTACTTC
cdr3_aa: CASTPSRGETQYF

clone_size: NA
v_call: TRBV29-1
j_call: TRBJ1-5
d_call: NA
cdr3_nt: TGCAGCGTCGGCGGTCCCGGGGGGGAGCCCCAGCATTTT
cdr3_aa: CSVGGPGGEPQHF

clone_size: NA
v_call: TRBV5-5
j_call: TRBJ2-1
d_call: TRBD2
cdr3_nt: TGTGCCAGCAGCTTGGGACTAGCTGGATACAATGAGCAGTTCTTC
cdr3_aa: CASSLGLAGYNEQFF

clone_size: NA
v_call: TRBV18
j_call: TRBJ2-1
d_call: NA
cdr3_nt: TGTGCCAGCTCAATTGTTAGCGGCGGCTTGGATCACAATGAGCAGTTCTTC
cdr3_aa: CASSIVSGGLDHNEQFF

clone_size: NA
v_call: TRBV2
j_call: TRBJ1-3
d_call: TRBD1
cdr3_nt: TGTGCCAGCAAAGACAGGGGCTTTGCTGGAAACACCATATATTTT
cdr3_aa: CASKDRGFAGNTIYF

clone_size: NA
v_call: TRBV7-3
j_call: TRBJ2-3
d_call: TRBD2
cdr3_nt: TGTGCCAGCAGCTTAGGTGGACTAGCGGGAACAGATACGCAGTATTTT
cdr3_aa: CASSLGGLAGTDTQYF

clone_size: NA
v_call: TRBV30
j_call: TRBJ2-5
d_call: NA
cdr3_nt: TGTGCCTGGAGTGTACTTGTGGAGACCCAGTACTTC
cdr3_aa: CAWSVLVETQYF

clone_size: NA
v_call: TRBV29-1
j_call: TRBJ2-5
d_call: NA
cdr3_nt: TGCAGCGTTGAGGGGGACGTGGGCGGGGAGACCCAGTACTTC
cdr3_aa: CSVEGDVGGETQYF

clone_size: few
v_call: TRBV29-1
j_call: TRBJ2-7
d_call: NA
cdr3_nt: TGCAGCGTCGCCAGACGGCGGGATAGCACCTACGAGCAGTACTTC
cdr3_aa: CSVARRRDSTYEQYF

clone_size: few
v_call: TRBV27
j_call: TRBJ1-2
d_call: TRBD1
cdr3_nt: TGTGCCAGCAGTTTCAGGGACAGAGCCAACTATGGCTACACCTTC
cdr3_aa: CASSFRDRANYGYTF

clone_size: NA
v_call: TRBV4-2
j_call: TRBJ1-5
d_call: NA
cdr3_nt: TGTGCCAGCAGCCAAGACCAGGGTATTGTTCAGCCCCAGCATTTT
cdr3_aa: CASSQDQGIVQPQHF

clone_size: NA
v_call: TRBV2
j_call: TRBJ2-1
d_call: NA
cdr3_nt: TGTGCCAGCAGTACGGGCCTACCTTCGAATGAGCAGTTCTTC
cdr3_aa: CASSTGLPSNEQFF

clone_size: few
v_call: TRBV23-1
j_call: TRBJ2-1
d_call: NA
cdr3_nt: TGCGCCAGCATCTTCAATCGTATCCAGAACGCCTACAATGAGCAGTTCTTC
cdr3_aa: CASIFNRIQNAYNEQFF

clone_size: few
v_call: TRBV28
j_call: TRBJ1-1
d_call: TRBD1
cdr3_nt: TGTGCCAGCAGTTTGGGACAGGACACTGAAGCTTTCTTT
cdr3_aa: CASSLGQDTEAFF

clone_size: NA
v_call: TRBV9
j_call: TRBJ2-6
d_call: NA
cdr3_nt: TGTGCCAGCAGCCGATGGGGGGCGGCCTCTGGGGCCAACGTCCTGACTTTC
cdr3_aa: CASSRWGAASGANVLTF

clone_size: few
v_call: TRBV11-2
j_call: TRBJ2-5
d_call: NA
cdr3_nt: TGTGCCAGCAGCTTCGGGGGCGACGTAGAGACCCAGTACTTC
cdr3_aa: CASSFGGDVETQYF

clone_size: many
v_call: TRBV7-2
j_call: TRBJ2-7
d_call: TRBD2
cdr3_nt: TGTGCCAGCAGCTTAACTAGCGGGAGCCCTTTCTACGAGCAGTACTTC
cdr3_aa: CASSLTSGSPFYEQYF

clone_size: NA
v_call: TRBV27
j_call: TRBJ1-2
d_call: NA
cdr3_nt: TGTGCCAGCAGTTTTCATGGCAACTATGGCTACACCTTC
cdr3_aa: CASSFHGNYGYTF

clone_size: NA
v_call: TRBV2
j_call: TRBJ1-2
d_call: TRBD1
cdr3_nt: TGTGCCAGCAGGATCGGACAGGAGGGCTACACCTTC
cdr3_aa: CASRIGQEGYTF

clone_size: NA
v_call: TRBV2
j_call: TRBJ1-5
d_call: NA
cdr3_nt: TGTGCCAGCAGTAACAGGGCTGAGCAGCCCCAGCATTTT
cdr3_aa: CASSNRAEQPQHF